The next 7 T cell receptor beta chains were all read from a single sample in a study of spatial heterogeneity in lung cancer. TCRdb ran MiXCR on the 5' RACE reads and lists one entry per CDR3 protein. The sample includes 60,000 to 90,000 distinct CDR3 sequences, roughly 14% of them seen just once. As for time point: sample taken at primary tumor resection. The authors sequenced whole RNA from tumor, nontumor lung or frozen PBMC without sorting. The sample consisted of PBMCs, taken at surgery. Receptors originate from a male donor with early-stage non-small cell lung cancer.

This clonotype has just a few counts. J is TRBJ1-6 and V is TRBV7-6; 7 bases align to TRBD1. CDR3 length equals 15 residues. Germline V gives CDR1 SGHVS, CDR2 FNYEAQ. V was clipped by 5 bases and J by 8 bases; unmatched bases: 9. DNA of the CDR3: TGTGCCAGCAGCCCCGTACAGGGGTTGGATTCACCCCTCCACTTT. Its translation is CASSPVQGLDSPLHF. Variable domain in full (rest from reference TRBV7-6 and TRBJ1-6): GAGVSQSPRYKVTKRGQDVALRCDPISGHVSLYWYRQALGQGPEFLTYFNYEAQQDKSGLPNDRFSAERPEGSISTLTIQRTEQRDSAMYRCASSPVQGLDSPLHFGNGTRLTVT.

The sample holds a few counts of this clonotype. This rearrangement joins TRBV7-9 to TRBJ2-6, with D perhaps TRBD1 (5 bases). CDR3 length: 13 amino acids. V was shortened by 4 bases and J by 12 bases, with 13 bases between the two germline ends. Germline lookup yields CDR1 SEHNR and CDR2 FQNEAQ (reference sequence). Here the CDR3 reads CASSYIGVTVLTF. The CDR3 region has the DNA TGTGCCAGCAGCTACATAGGGGTGACCGTCCTGACTTTC.

The chain's CDR3 is CSARLAGGVRPDTQYF. DNA of the CDR3: TGCAGTGCTAGACTAGCGGGAGGGGTACGGCCAGATACGCAGTATTTT. J is TRBJ2-3 and V is TRBV20-1; TRBD2 agrees at 12 bases. The V gene's germline CDR1 is DFQATT and CDR2 SNEGSKA (reference sequence). This CDR3 comprises 16 residues. Germline trimming cut 2 bases from V and 4 bases from J; bases unmatched to any gene: 7.

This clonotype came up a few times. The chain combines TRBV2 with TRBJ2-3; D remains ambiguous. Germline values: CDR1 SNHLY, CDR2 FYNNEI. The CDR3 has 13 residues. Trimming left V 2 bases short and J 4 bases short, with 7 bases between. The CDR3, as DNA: TGTGCCAGCAGTGAATACGTGGCAGATACGCAGTATTTT. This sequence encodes CASSEYVADTQYF.

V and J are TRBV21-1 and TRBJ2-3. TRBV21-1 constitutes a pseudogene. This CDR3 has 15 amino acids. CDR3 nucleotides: TGTGCCAGCAGCAAAGAGCCTGCTAACACAGATACGCAGTATTTT. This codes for CASSKEPANTDTQYF.

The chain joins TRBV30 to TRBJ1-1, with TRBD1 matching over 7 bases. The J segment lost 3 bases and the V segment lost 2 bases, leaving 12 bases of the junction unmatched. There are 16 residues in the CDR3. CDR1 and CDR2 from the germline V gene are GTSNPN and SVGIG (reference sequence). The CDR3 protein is CAWSPLFGTEDTEAFF. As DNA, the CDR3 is TGTGCCTGGAGTCCTCTCTTTGGGACAGAGGACACTGAAGCTTTCTTT.

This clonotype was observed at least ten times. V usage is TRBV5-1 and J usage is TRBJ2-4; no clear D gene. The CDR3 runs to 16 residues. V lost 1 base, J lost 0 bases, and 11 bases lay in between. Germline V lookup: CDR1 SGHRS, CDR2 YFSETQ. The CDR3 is CASSLNSGLAKNIQYF. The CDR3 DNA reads TGCGCCAGCAGCTTGAACTCTGGCTTAGCCAAAAACATTCAGTACTTC.